The 11 T cell receptor beta chains below were found in one sample sequenced in a study of T cells after yellow fever vaccination. TCRdb fed the 5' RACE reads into MiXCR, producing one record per CDR3 protein. Of approximately 330,000 distinct CDR3 sequences listed, roughly 4.3% are singletons. The sample consisted of PBMCs, taken 5 days after the yellow fever booster vaccination. These receptors were collected from a man aged 18 to 35 who received the YFV17D yellow fever vaccine.

This clonotype was observed at least ten times. The chain is built from TRBV25-1 and TRBJ1-6, with D uncertain. V lost 2 bases and J lost 0, with 8 bases in between. CDR1 and CDR2 (germline): MGHDK, SYGVNS. This CDR3 spans 16 amino acids. The CDR3: CASSEGLSSYNSPLHF. CDR3 coding DNA: TGTGCCAGCAGTGAAGGGCTTAGCTCCTATAATTCACCCCTCCACTTT.

This clonotype was observed a few times. The J gene is TRBJ1-1, the V gene TRBV12-3 or TRBV12-4; D call uncertain. V was trimmed by 3 bases and J by 4 bases, leaving 12 bases between them. The CDR3 has 14 residues. The CDR3 loop is CASSFGGGGTEAFF. The CDR3 nucleotides read TGTGCCAGCAGTTTTGGTGGAGGAGGCACTGAAGCTTTCTTT.

This clonotype was seen repeatedly, ten times or more. The J gene is TRBJ2-2, the V gene TRBV5-1, with a tentative D call TRBD2 (5 bases). The length of the CDR3 is 14 residues. Trimming cost V 4 bases and J 2 bases, with 9 bases left between them. CDR1 is SGHRS, CDR2 YFSETQ, per germline. CDR3 sequence: CASSLGLNTGELFF. In DNA, the CDR3 is TGCGCCAGCAGCCTCGGACTCAACACCGGGGAGCTGTTTTTT.

This clonotype was seen a handful of times. This rearrangement joins TRBV24-1 to TRBJ2-5, with 9 bases lining up with TRBD2. CDR3 length equals 16 residues. V trimming: 4 bases; J trimming: 4 bases; junction bases outside the gene matches: 9. CDR1 and CDR2 (germline): KGHDR, SFDVKD. As DNA, the CDR3 is TGTGCCACCAGTGACCCGACTAGCGGCATGGGAGAGACCCAGTACTTC. Amino acid sequence: CATSDPTSGMGETQYF.

The J gene is TRBJ2-7, the V gene TRBV12-3 or TRBV12-4; D tentatively reads TRBD1 or TRBD2 (5 bases each). The CDR3 is 13 amino acids. The germline V and J ends were trimmed by 5 bases and 3 bases, with 11 bases remaining between them. The CDR3 sequence is CASSPGRLYEQYF. CDR3 nucleotide sequence: TGTGCCAGCAGTCCGGGACGGCTCTACGAGCAGTACTTC.

This rearrangement joins TRBV7-2 to TRBJ1-5, with D possibly matching TRBD1 (5 bases). CDR1 is SGHTA and CDR2 is FQGNSA in the germline V gene. The germline V and J ends were trimmed by 3 bases and 5 bases, with 11 bases remaining between them. This CDR3 spans 14 amino acids. Here the CDR3 DNA reads TGTGCCAGCAGCTTTGAGCAGGGCTATCAGCCCCAGCATTTT. As protein: CASSFEQGYQPQHF.

The V and J genes are TRBV11-2 and TRBJ2-3, with D possibly being TRBD2 (6 bases). CDR3 length equals 17 residues. Trimming removed 5 bases from V and 4 bases from J, with 22 bases in between. The V gene's germline CDR1 is SGHAT and CDR2 FQNNGV. The chain's CDR3 is CASSPPPGLPYADTQYF. As DNA, the CDR3 is TGTGCCAGCAGCCCCCCGCCGGGACTCCCTTATGCAGATACGCAGTATTTT.

The chain joins TRBV27 to TRBJ1-2; D is undetermined. V lost 6 bases and J lost 2, with 13 bases in between. Germline V gene lookup returns CDR1 MNHEY and CDR2 SMNVEV (reference sequence). The CDR3 is 14 residues long. The CDR3 spells CASSNLRSNYGYTF. As DNA, the CDR3 is TGTGCCAGCAGCAACTTAAGGTCCAACTATGGCTACACCTTC.

This clonotype was seen only a few times. The V and J genes are TRBV5-6 and TRBJ2-4; no reliable D call. The CDR3 consists of 14 residues. The ends were cut back, 3 bases at V and 6 bases at J, with 13 bases in the middle. CDR1 SGHDT and CDR2 YYEEEE come from the germline V gene. The CDR3 sequence is CASSSKGVGNIQYF. In nucleotides, the CDR3 is TGTGCCAGCAGCTCAAAGGGCGTCGGAAACATTCAGTACTTC. Based on the CDR3 plus reference TRBV5-6 and TRBJ2-4, the full variable domain is DAGVTQSPTHLIKTRGQQVTLRCSPKSGHDTVSWYQQALGQGPQFIFQYYEEEERQRGNFPDRFSGHQFPNYSSELNVNALLLGDSALYLCASSSKGVGNIQYFGAGTRLSVL.

The chain has TRBV9 and TRBJ1-4, with D perhaps TRBD1 (6 bases). The CDR3 has 14 residues. CDR1 is SGDLS and CDR2 is YYNGEE in the germline V gene. Trimming removed 3 bases from V and 8 bases from J, with 14 bases in between. CDR3 sequence (DNA): TGTGCCAGCAGCGGAACAGGGTCGCGGGAAAAACTGTTTTTT. Protein: CASSGTGSREKLFF. The variable domain in full, completed from reference TRBV9 and TRBJ1-4, reads DSGVTQTPKHLITATGQRVTLRCSPRSGDLSVYWYQQSLDQGLQFLIQYYNGEERAKGNILERFSAQQFPDLHSELNLSSLELGDSALYFCASSGTGSREKLFFGSGTQLSVL.

CDR3 amino acids: CASNLTVCWTGWRETQYF. CDR3 in DNA: TGTGCCAGCAACCTTACGGTCTGTTGGACAGGGTGGAGGGAGACCCAGTACTTC. This chain joins TRBV27 and TRBJ2-5; the match to TRBD1 covers 8 bases. The CDR3 is made up of 18 amino acids. Germline CDR1 is MNHEY and CDR2 is SMNVEV (reference sequence). Unmatched junction bases numbered 21, after V lost 7 bases and J lost 5 bases.